Below, 16 T cell receptor beta chains from the same sample are listed, as sequenced in a study of OX40 agonist ivuxolimab in advanced cancers. Profiling relied on immunoSEQ multiplex PCR, and the TCRdb table lists in-frame clones only, not all of them. Here the sample spans around 76,000 clones, about 89% being singletons. The sample here was CD4+ or CD8+ T cells sorted from blood, taken in a trial of the OX40 agonist ivuxolimab. These receptors all stem from an adult with an advanced solid tumor such as melanoma, head and neck, liver or kidney cancer.

In this sample, this clone turned up once. This sequence joins TRBV5-1 and TRBJ2-2; 7 bases are a match to TRBD1. There are 17 residues in the CDR3. V lost 5 bases to trimming and J lost 0 bases; unmatched junction nucleotides: 10. Germline CDR1 is SGHRS and CDR2 is YFSETQ. The CDR3 region is CASSPRGLPANTGELFF. The CDR3 DNA is TGCGCCAGCAGTCCTAGGGGGCTACCTGCGAACACCGGGGAGCTGTTTTTT.

The J gene is TRBJ2-5, the V gene TRBV6-1; D unresolved. CDR3 length: 13 amino acids. Germline assignment: CDR1 MNHNS and CDR2 SASEGT. V was cut by 5 bases and J by 4 bases, with 11 bases left in between. CDR3 amino acids: CASSRSRTETQYF. The DNA of the CDR3 is TGTGCCAGCAGTAGATCAAGGACAGAGACCCAGTACTTC.

The chain couples TRBV28 to TRBJ2-5; unclear D gene. The J call may be mistaken, given a closer DNA end match to TRBJ2-7. The germline gives CDR1 MDHEN, CDR2 SYDVKM. CDR3 length equals 12 residues. The CDR3 reads CASSLGQYEQYF. Written as DNA, the CDR3 is TGTGCCAGCAGTTTAGGGCAATACGAGCAGTACTTC.

The chain's CDR3 is CASSAPEKEYNEQFF. CDR3 DNA sequence: TGTGCCAGCAGCGCTCCTGAGAAGGAGTACAATGAGCAGTTCTTC. The chain uses TRBV13 and TRBJ2-1; D is undetermined. V lost 5 bases to trimming and J lost 4 bases, with 15 bases between them. Germline CDR1 is PRHDT and CDR2 is FYEKMQ (reference sequence). This CDR3 is built from 15 residues.

The chain employs TRBV2 and TRBJ2-7; D may be TRBD2 (6 bases). Trimming took off 3 bases at V and 4 bases at J, with 10 bases between the two ends. The CDR3 extends over 13 amino acids. Germline values: CDR1 SNHLY, CDR2 FYNNEI. CDR3 residues: CASSDTEGYEQYF. For the CDR3, the DNA is TGTGCCAGCAGTGATACGGAGGGGTACGAGCAGTACTTC.

The rearrangement links TRBV6-5 to TRBJ2-3; the match to TRBD2 covers 8 bases. This CDR3 has 14 residues. V was pared by 6 bases and J by 3 bases, with 5 bases of the junction left unmatched. Germline assignment: CDR1 MNHEY and CDR2 SVGAGI. CDR3 bases: TGTGCCAGCAGCTACAGACTAGCGACAGATACGCAGTATTTT. Translation: CASSYRLATDTQYF.

The V and J genes are TRBV5-1 and TRBJ1-1; D gene unclear. The CDR3 consists of 13 residues. Germline-derived CDR1 and CDR2 are SGHRS and YFSETQ. Trimming removed 5 bases at V and 1 base at J, with 9 bases between. CDR3 nucleotide sequence: TGCGCCAGCAGTCAAACATGGAACACTGAAGCTTTCTTT. This sequence encodes CASSQTWNTEAFF.

This clone turned up a few times. This chain connects TRBV2 to TRBJ1-1, with 9 bases lining up with TRBD1. This CDR3 region has 14 residues. Looked up from germline, CDR1 is SNHLY and CDR2 is FYNNEI. V lost 3 bases and J lost 5; bases outside the gene matches: 4. CDR3 protein: CASSDVTGGTEAFF. The CDR3 bases are TGTGCCAGCAGTGATGTGACAGGGGGGACTGAAGCTTTCTTT.

The chain carries TRBV11-2 and TRBJ2-5, with D possibly TRBD2 on 5 matching bases. The end of the DNA aligns better with TRBJ2-7, so the J call may be wrong. The CDR3 loop spans 15 amino acids. In germline, CDR1 is SGHAT, CDR2 FQNNGV. DNA of the CDR3: TGTGCCAGCAGCTTAGGGGTTGGACTGGGCTACGAGCAGTACTTC. Amino acids: CASSLGVGLGYEQYF.

V gene TRBV5-1 combines with J gene TRBJ1-2, with a possible D match to TRBD1 (5 bases). The CDR3 is 15 residues long. CDR1 and CDR2 from the germline V gene are SGHRS and YFSETQ. Trimming pared 4 bases from V and 4 bases from J, leaving 17 bases between. The CDR3 DNA sequence: TGCGCCAGCAGCCGAGGGAGGGGATTAGGCTATGGCTACACCTTC. Protein: CASSRGRGLGYGYTF.

The chain has TRBV9 and TRBJ2-1; perhaps D is TRBD1 or TRBD2 (5 bases each). The V gene lost 0 bases and the J gene lost 4 bases, with 14 bases spanning the gap. This CDR3 spans 16 amino acids. CDR1 is SGDLS and CDR2 is YYNGEE in the germline V gene. The CDR3 DNA reads as TGTGCCAGCAGCGTAGTTGGGGGAGCCGAATACAATGAGCAGTTCTTC. This encodes CASSVVGGAEYNEQFF.

The genes are TRBV6-1 and TRBJ1-4; the D gene is possibly TRBD1 (5 bases). The ends were cut back, 7 bases at V and 2 bases at J, with 11 bases in the middle. This CDR3 region has 14 residues. From germline, CDR1 is MNHNS and CDR2 SASEGT. The CDR3 here is CASTPRGTNEKLFF. In DNA form, the CDR3 reads TGTGCCAGCACCCCACGGGGGACTAATGAAAAACTGTTTTTT.

The chain has TRBV19 and TRBJ2-3; tentative D call: TRBD2 (6 bases). The germline gives CDR1 LNHDA, CDR2 SQIVND (reference sequence). V lost 3 bases and J 13 bases, leaving 20 bases between the germline ends. The CDR3 length is 14 residues. CDR3 amino acids: CASSIGLATPQEYF. The CDR3 nucleotides are TGTGCCAGTAGTATTGGGCTAGCGACACCCCAGGAGTATTTT.

CDR3 sequence (DNA): TGTGCCAGCAGTCCCGGGGGGGCCGGGTACAATGAGCAGTTCTTC. This sequence encodes CASSPGGAGYNEQFF. The chain carries TRBV6-6 and TRBJ2-1, with 8 bases matching TRBD2. Unmatched junction bases numbered 7, after V lost 5 bases and J lost 4 bases. There are 15 residues in the CDR3. Germline V lookup: CDR1 MNHNY, CDR2 SVGAGI (reference sequence).

V is TRBV7-9 and J is TRBJ1-5; perhaps TRBD1 as D (5 bases). CDR1 is SEHNR and CDR2 is FQNEAQ in the germline V gene (reference sequence). Trimming shortened V by 2 bases and J by 6 bases, and 8 bases separated the two germline ends. The CDR3 is 13 amino acids. In DNA, the CDR3 is TGTGCCAGCAGCTTATACCAGGGTCAGCCCCAGCATTTT. This encodes CASSLYQGQPQHF.

The V call is TRBV7-2, the J call TRBJ2-2, with TRBD2 as a possible D gene (6 bases). CDR3 length: 15 residues. Germline lookup yields CDR1 SGHTA and CDR2 FQGNSA. V lost 1 base, J lost 2 bases, and 8 bases lay in between. This chain's CDR3 is CASSLGGINTGELFF. The CDR3 DNA follows: TGTGCCAGCAGCTTAGGCGGGATAAACACCGGGGAGCTGTTTTTT.